Here is one TCR beta chain with its context. V lost 5 bases to trimming and J lost 4 bases, with 9 bases between them. Germline V gene sequence: CDR1 SEHNR, CDR2 FQNEAQ (reference sequence). The CDR3 consists of 13 residues. The method was immunoSEQ multiplex PCR; TCRdb's version includes in-frame clones alone and lacks a portion of them. Among 150,000 to 200,000 clones listed, roughly 85% were seen once. The record originates from a study of blood T cell repertoires in COVID-19. The gene calls are TRBV7-9 and TRBJ1-5; possibly TRBD1 for D (5 bases). Sequenced: peripheral blood. The clonotype comes from a woman of 80 years or more with active or convalescent COVID-19. CDR3 in DNA: TGTGCCAGCAGCGACAGTCGAAATCAGCCCCAGCATTTT. Its protein product is CASSDSRNQPQHF.